Only a few counts were recorded for the clone carrying this T cell receptor beta chain. Its antigen is not identified. This sample is part of a study of cytomegalovirus exposure and HLA in healthy donors. On the study more broadly: Drawn from HLA-typed donors, tens of millions of unique TCRs were held in an early data release. Whole-study results and caveats: Trimming of TCR beta V- and J-genes showed a link, identified in a later analysis, to a missense DCLRE1C variant.

The germline V and J ends were trimmed by 4 bases and 4 bases, with 16 bases remaining between them. Germline lookup yields CDR1 LGHNA and CDR2 YSLEER. The CDR3 covers 15 residues. The PCR ran on 60 Vbeta and 13 Jbeta primers. The authors' processing: There were around 80 million unique TCR beta chains by a later count, and some 10 million of them were shared. Sequenced by immunoSEQ multiplex PCR; TCRdb stores in-frame clones only, minus some. From that table come the V and J calls and clone size; the DNA was used to work out D and trimming. The table has some 90,000 clones, approximately 83% seen once; the top ten hold around 2.9%.

The receptor comes from a man aged 40-50 years in good health and CMV-seronegative. The gene calls are TRBV4-3 and TRBJ1-2; the D gene is possibly TRBD1 (5 bases). Sequencing was performed on PBMCs. The CDR3 here is CASSPSRGHGYGYTF. CDR3 in DNA: TGCGCCAGCAGCCCCTCTCGTGGACATGGCTATGGCTACACCTTC.